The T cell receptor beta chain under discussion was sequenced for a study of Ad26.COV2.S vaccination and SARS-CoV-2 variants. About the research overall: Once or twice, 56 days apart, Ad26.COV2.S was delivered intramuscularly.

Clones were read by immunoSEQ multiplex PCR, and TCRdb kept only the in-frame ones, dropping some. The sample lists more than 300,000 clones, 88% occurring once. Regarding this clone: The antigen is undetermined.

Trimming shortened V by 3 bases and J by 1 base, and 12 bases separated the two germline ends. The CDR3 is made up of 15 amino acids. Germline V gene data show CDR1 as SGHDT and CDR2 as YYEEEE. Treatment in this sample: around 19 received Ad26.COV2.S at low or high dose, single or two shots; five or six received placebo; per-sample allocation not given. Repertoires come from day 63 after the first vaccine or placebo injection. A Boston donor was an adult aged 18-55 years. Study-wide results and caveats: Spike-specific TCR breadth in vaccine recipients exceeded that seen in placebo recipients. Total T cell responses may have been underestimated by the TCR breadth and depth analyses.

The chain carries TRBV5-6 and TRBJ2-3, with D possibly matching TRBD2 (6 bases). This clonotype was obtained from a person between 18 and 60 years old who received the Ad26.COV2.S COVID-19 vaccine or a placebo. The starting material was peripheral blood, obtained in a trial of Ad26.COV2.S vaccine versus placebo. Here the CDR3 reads CASSSGGGGTDTQYF. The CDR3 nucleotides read TGTGCCAGCAGCTCCGGGGGAGGCGGCACAGATACGCAGTATTTT. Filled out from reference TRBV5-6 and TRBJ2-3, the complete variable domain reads DAGVTQSPTHLIKTRGQQVTLRCSPKSGHDTVSWYQQALGQGPQFIFQYYEEEERQRGNFPDRFSGHQFPNYSSELNVNALLLGDSALYLCASSSGGGGTDTQYFGPGTRLTVL.